This is a list of T cell receptor beta chains from one sample in a study of blood T cells in healthy people across ages. Via MiXCR, TCRdb re-called the 5' RACE reads, giving one row per CDR3 protein. The sample shows 1.5 million to 2 million distinct CDR3 sequences, about 30% of them seen only once. The specimen sequenced was blood. The receptors were gathered from a woman aged 25-40 years in good health. The CDR3 runs from the conserved cysteine through the conserved F or W. The order of the fields is clone size, D gene, J gene, V gene, CDR3 protein, CDR3 DNA. The D gene is left open where the match is weak. Clone size, where shown, is once, few, many, or a class for clones that have expanded.

size: .
D: .
J: TRBJ2-7
V: TRBV5-1
CDR3: CASGLESGSSYEQYF
DNA: TGCGCCAGCGGCTTGGAGTCAGGGTCATCCTACGAGCAGTACTTC

size: few
D: .
J: TRBJ1-5
V: TRBV2
CDR3: CASRETQYSNQPQHF
DNA: TGTGCCAGCAGGGAAACACAGTATAGCAATCAGCCCCAGCATTTT

size: .
D: TRBD1
J: TRBJ2-7
V: TRBV3-1
CDR3: CASSRPGQITYEQYF
DNA: TGTGCCAGCAGCCGTCCGGGACAGATAACCTACGAGCAGTACTTC

size: .
D: .
J: TRBJ2-3
V: TRBV10-3
CDR3: CAISESQRTTDTQYF
DNA: TGTGCCATCAGTGAGTCCCAGCGTACCACAGATACGCAGTATTTT

size: .
D: .
J: TRBJ2-7
V: TRBV14
CDR3: CASSRGRRDYEQYF
DNA: TGTGCCAGCAGTCGCGGACGGAGAGACTACGAGCAGTACTTC

size: few
D: .
J: TRBJ1-2
V: TRBV3-1
CDR3: CASSQDYGTNYGYTF
DNA: TGTGCCAGCAGCCAAGATTATGGAACTAACTATGGCTACACCTTC

size: few
D: TRBD1
J: TRBJ1-2
V: TRBV27
CDR3: CASTSHNRGQDGYTF
DNA: TGTGCCAGCACTTCACACAACCGGGGACAGGATGGCTACACCTTC

size: .
D: .
J: TRBJ1-2
V: TRBV28
CDR3: CASSIPELYGYTF
DNA: TGTGCCAGCAGTATACCCGAGCTCTATGGCTACACCTTC

size: many
D: TRBD2
J: TRBJ2-1
V: TRBV20-1
CDR3: CSAGTRSYNEQFF
DNA: TGCAGTGCTGGGACTAGGTCCTACAATGAGCAGTTCTTC

size: .
D: TRBD1
J: TRBJ2-7
V: TRBV18
CDR3: CASSPSSGGPYEQYF
DNA: TGTGCCAGCTCACCATCTTCAGGGGGTCCCTACGAGCAGTACTTC

size: many
D: .
J: TRBJ2-7
V: TRBV7-2
CDR3: CASSLAPFFSYEQYF
DNA: TGTGCCAGCAGTCTAGCGCCCTTCTTCTCCTACGAGCAGTACTTC

size: .
D: .
J: TRBJ2-1
V: TRBV2
CDR3: CASSGARGQYNEQFF
DNA: TGTGCCAGCTCAGGGGCGCGGGGGCAATACAATGAGCAGTTCTTC

size: many
D: TRBD1
J: TRBJ2-4
V: TRBV12-3/TRBV12-4
CDR3: CASSPGRFVGTGQDIQYF
DNA: TGTGCCAGCAGTCCGGGCCGTTTTGTGGGGACAGGTCAGGACATTCAGTACTTC

size: many
D: .
J: TRBJ2-7
V: TRBV5-5
CDR3: CASSSTTQGYEQYF
DNA: TGTGCCAGCAGCTCAACCACCCAGGGCTACGAGCAGTACTTC

size: .
D: TRBD2
J: TRBJ2-7
V: TRBV10-3
CDR3: CAITRGGSYEQYF
DNA: TGTGCCATCACGCGGGGAGGGTCCTACGAGCAGTACTTC

size: .
D: .
J: TRBJ2-7
V: TRBV3-1
CDR3: CASSRDGEHYEQYF
DNA: TGTGCCAGCAGCCGGGACGGAGAACACTACGAGCAGTACTTC

size: few
D: TRBD2
J: TRBJ2-1
V: TRBV6-6
CDR3: CASSLNRPSGRGEQFF
DNA: TGTGCCAGCAGTTTAAATCGGCCTAGCGGGAGAGGTGAGCAGTTCTTC

size: .
D: .
J: TRBJ1-2
V: TRBV21-1
CDR3: CASSIDRGLYNYGYTF
DNA: TGTGCCAGCAGCATCGACAGGGGTCTCTATAACTATGGCTACACCTTC

size: .
D: TRBD1
J: TRBJ2-7
V: TRBV5-1
CDR3: CASSLTRDRAPDFNEQYF
DNA: TGCGCCAGCAGCTTGACCCGGGACAGGGCTCCCGATTTCAACGAGCAGTACTTC

size: .
D: TRBD1
J: TRBJ2-3
V: TRBV7-9
CDR3: CASSAPDREVTDTQYF
DNA: TGTGCCAGCAGCGCCCCGGACAGGGAGGTTACAGATACGCAGTATTTT

size: few
D: .
J: TRBJ2-1
V: TRBV20-1
CDR3: CSAKDSGPYNEQFF
DNA: TGCAGTGCTAAGGATAGCGGACCTTACAATGAGCAGTTCTTC

size: many
D: .
J: TRBJ1-4
V: TRBV5-1
CDR3: CASSLEGVYEKLFF
DNA: TGCGCCAGCAGCTTGGAAGGGGTATACGAAAAACTGTTTTTT

size: .
D: .
J: TRBJ1-5
V: TRBV20-1
CDR3: CSARDPAGPQHF
DNA: TGCAGCGCTAGAGACCCAGCTGGGCCCCAGCATTTT

size: few
D: .
J: TRBJ2-6
V: TRBV12-3/TRBV12-4
CDR3: CASSSGTGPLSGANVLTF
DNA: TGTGCCAGCAGTTCCGGAACAGGTCCTCTCTCTGGGGCCAACGTCCTGACTTTC

size: .
D: TRBD2
J: TRBJ2-7
V: TRBV7-2
CDR3: CASSSTTLAGVRYEQYF
DNA: TGTGCCAGCAGCTCCACTACTCTAGCGGGAGTCCGGTACGAGCAGTACTTC

size: many
D: TRBD2
J: TRBJ2-1
V: TRBV20-1
CDR3: CSASTLAGDNEQFF
DNA: TGCAGTGCTAGTACCCTAGCGGGGGACAATGAGCAGTTCTTC